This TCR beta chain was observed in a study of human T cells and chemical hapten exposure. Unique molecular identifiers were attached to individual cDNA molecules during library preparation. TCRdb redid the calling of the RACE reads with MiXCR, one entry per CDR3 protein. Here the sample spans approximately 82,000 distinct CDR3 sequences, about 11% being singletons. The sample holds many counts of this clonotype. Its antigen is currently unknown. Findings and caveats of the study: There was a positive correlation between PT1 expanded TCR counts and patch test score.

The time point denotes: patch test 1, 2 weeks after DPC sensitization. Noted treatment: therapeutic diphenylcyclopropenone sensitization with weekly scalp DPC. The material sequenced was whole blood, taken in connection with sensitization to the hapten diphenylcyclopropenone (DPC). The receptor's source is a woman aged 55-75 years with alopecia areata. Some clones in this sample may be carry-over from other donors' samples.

CDR3: CASTWDRPYEQYF. Written as DNA, the CDR3 is TGTGCCAGCACTTGGGACAGACCCTACGAGCAGTACTTC. This sequence joins TRBV6-1 and TRBJ2-7; TRBD1 aligns across 7 bases. The germline gives CDR1 MNHNS, CDR2 SASEGT. CDR3 length equals 13 residues. The ends lost 7 bases at V and 2 bases at J; junction bases unmatched: 5.